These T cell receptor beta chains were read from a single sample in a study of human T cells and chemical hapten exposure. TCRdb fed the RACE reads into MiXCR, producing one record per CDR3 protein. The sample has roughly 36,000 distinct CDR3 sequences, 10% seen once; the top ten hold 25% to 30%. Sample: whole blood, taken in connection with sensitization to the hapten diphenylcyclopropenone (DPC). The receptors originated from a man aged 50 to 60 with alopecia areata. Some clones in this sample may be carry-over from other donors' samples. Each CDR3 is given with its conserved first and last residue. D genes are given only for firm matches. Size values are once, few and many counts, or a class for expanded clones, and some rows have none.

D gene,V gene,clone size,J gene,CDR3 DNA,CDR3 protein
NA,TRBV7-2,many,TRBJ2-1,TGTGCCAGCAGCCCCACTAGCCCCAATGAGCAGTTCTTC,CASSPTSPNEQFF
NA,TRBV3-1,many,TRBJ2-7,TGTGCCAGCAGCCAAGGACAAACCTACGAGCAGTACTTC,CASSQGQTYEQYF
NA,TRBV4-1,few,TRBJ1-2,TGCGCCAGCAGCCAAGGACAGGCCGCCTACTATGGCTACACCTTC,CASSQGQAAYYGYTF
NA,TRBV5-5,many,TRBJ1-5,TGTGCCAGCAGCTTAGAGGCACAGGTTAACAATCAGCCCCAGCATTTT,CASSLEAQVNNQPQHF
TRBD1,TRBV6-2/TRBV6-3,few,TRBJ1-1,TGTGCCAGCAGTGATACAGGGGAGACTGAAGCTTTCTTT,CASSDTGETEAFF
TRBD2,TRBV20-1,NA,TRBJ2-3,TGCAGTGCTGGACTAGCGGGAGCAGATACGCAGTATTTT,CSAGLAGADTQYF
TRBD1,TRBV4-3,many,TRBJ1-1,TGCGCCAGCAGCCAAGCGTCTACAGGGGGGAGCACTGAAGCTTTCTTT,CASSQASTGGSTEAFF
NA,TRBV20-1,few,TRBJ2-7,TGCAGTGCTAGCGGGAACTACGAGCAGTACTTC,CSASGNYEQYF
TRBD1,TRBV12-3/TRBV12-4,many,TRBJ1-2,TGTGCCAGCAGCGCCGGGACAGGGGATGGCTACACCTTC,CASSAGTGDGYTF
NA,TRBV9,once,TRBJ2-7,TGTGCCAGCAGCGTAGGCGGGATAGACTACGAGCAGTACTTC,CASSVGGIDYEQYF
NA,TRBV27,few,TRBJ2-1,TGTGCCAGCACCCTCATTGGGGGTGAAACCTACAATGAGCAGTTCTTC,CASTLIGGETYNEQFF
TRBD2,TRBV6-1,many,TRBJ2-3,TGTGCCAGCAGTATTGTAGCGGGAGCGAGCACAGATACGCAGTATTTT,CASSIVAGASTDTQYF
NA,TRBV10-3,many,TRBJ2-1,TGTGCCACTAGACGGGACAATGAGCAGTTCTTC,CATRRDNEQFF
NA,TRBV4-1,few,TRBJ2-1,TGCGCCAGCAGCCAATCTCAGGGCCCCTACAATGAGCAGTTCTTC,CASSQSQGPYNEQFF
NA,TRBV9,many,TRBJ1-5,TGTGCCAGCAGCGTAGGGGGCAGGCAGCCCCAGCATTTT,CASSVGGRQPQHF
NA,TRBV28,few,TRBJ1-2,TGTGCCAGCAGTTTGCGAGGGGTGAACTATGGCTACACCTTC,CASSLRGVNYGYTF
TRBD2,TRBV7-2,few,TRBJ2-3,TGTGCCAGCAGCTTAAAACGGTTAGCGGGAGGCCGAGGAGATACGCAGTATTTT,CASSLKRLAGGRGDTQYF
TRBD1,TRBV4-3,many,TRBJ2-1,TGCGCCAGCAGCCAGCCGACAGGGGGATACAATGAGCAGTTCTTC,CASSQPTGGYNEQFF
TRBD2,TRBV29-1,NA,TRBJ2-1,TGCACCCTCGCGGGAGGGCCCTACAATGAGCAGTTCTTC,CTLAGGPYNEQFF
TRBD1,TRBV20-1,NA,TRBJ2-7,TGCAGTGCTAGAGAACCGGGACAGGGCTACGAGCAGTACTTC,CSAREPGQGYEQYF
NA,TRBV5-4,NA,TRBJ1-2,TGTGCCAGCAGCTTAAGTGGACAGAATCACTATGGCTACACCTTC,CASSLSGQNHYGYTF
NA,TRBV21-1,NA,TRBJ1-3,TGTGCCAGCCGGGACAGGGAAGTGACTGGAAACACCATATATTTT,CASRDREVTGNTIYF
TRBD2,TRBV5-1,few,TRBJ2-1,TGCGCCAGCAAGGGAGGGGAGGGCCGGTATGAGCAGTTCTTC,CASKGGEGRYEQFF
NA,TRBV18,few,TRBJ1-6,TGTGCCAGCTCACCGACCGAAGATAATTCACCCCTCCACTTT,CASSPTEDNSPLHF
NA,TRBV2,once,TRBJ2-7,TGTGCCAGCAGGGAAGGGACACTCCCGTCCTACGAGCAGTACTTC,CASREGTLPSYEQYF
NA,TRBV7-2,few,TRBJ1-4,TGTGCCAGCAGCTTATGGGGTCAGAGTGCAACTAATGAAAAACTGTTTTTT,CASSLWGQSATNEKLFF